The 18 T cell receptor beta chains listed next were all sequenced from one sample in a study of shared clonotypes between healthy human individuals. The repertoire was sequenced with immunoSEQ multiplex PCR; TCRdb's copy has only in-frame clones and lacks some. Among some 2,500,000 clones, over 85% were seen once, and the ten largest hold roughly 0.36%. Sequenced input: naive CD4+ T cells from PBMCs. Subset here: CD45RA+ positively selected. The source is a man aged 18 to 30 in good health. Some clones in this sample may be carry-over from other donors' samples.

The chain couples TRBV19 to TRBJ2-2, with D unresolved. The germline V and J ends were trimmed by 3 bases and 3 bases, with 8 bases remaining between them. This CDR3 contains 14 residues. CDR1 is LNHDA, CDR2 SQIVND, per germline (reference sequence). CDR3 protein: CASSMIAYTGELFF. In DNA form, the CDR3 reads TGTGCCAGTAGTATGATTGCCTACACCGGGGAGCTGTTTTTT.

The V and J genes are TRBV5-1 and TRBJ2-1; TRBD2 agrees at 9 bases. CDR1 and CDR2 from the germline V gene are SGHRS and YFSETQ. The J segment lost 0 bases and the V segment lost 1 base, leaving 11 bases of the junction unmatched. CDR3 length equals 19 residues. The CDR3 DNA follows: TGCGCCAGCAGCTTGTTACCTTCTAGCGGGGTAAGCTCCTACAATGAGCAGTTCTTC. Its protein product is CASSLLPSSGVSSYNEQFF.

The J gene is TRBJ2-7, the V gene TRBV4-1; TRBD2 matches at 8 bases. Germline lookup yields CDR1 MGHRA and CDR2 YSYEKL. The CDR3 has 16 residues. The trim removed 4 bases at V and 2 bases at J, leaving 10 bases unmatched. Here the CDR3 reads CASSRLLADGTYEQYF. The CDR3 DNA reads TGCGCCAGCAGCCGACTACTAGCGGATGGGACCTACGAGCAGTACTTC.

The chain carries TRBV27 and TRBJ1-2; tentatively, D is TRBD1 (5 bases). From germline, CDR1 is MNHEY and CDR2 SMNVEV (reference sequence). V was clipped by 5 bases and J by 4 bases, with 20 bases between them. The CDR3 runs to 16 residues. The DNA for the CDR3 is TGTGCCAGCAGTAAAGCCGGGACGGAGGCGGGCTATGGCTACACCTTC. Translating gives CASSKAGTEAGYGYTF.

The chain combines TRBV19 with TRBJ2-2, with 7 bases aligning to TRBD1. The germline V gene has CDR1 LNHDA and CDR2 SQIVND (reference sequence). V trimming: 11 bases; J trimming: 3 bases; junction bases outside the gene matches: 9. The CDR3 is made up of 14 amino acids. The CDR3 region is CAGQTGLDTGELFF. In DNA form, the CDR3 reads TGTGCCGGCCAGACAGGGTTGGACACCGGGGAGCTGTTTTTT.

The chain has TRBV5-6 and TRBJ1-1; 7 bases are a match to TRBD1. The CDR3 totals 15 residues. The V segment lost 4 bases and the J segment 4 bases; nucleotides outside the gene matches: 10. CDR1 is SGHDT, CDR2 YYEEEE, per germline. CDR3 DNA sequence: TGTGCCAGCAGCCCAGATTGGACAGGAGGCACTGAAGCTTTCTTT. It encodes CASSPDWTGGTEAFF.

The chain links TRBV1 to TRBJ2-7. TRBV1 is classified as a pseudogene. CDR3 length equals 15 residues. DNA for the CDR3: TGCACCAGCAGCCCCACCAGGGAGGAAATCGAGGGGGAGTACTTC. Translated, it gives CTSSPTREEIEGEYF.

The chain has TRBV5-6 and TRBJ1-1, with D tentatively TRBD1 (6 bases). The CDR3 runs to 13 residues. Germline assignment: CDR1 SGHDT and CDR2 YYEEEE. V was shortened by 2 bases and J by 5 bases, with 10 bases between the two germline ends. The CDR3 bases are TGTGCCAGCAGCTTCGGGGGGCCGACTGAAGCTTTCTTT. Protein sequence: CASSFGGPTEAFF.

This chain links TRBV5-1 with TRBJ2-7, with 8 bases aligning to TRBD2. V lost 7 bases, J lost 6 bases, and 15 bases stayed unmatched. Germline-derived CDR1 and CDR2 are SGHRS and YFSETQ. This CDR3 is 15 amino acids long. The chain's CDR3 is CASLPNTGGPGEQYF. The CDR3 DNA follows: TGCGCCAGCCTCCCGAATACGGGAGGGCCAGGCGAGCAGTACTTC.

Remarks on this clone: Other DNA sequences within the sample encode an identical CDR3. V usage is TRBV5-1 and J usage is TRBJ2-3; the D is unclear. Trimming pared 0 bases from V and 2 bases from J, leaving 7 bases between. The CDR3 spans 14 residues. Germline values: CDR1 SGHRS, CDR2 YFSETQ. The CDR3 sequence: CASSLEYSTDTQYF. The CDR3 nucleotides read TGCGCCAGCAGCTTGGAGTATTCCACAGATACGCAGTATTTT.

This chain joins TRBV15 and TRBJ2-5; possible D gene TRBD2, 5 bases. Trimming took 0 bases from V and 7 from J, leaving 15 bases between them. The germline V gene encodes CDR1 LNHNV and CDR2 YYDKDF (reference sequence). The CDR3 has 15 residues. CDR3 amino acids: CATSRDQYTAGTQYF. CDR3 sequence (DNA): TGTGCCACCAGCAGAGATCAGTACACTGCGGGGACCCAGTACTTC.

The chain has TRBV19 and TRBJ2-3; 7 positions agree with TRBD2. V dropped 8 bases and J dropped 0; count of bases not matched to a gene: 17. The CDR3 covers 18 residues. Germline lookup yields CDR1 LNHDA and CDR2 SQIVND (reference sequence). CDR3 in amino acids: CASRRLRELGGSTDTQYF. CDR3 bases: TGTGCCAGTCGACGATTACGTGAACTGGGGGGGAGCACAGATACGCAGTATTTT.

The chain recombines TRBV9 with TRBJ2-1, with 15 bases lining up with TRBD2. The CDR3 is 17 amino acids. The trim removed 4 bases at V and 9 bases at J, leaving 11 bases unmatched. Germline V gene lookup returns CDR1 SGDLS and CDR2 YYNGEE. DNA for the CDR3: TGTGCCAGCAGCTCTCGAATTGGACTAGCGGGAGGGCCTGAGCAGTTCTTC. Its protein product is CASSSRIGLAGGPEQFF.

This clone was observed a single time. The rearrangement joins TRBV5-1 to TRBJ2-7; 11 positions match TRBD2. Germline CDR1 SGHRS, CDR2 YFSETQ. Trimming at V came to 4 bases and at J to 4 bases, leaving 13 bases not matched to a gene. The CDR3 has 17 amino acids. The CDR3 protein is CASSPTIAGGLGYEQYF. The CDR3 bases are TGCGCCAGCAGCCCGACAATAGCGGGAGGGCTCGGTTACGAGCAGTACTTC.

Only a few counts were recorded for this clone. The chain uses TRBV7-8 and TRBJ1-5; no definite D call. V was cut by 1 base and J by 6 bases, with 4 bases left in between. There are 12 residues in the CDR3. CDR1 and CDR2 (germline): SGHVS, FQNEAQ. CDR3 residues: CASSLGSQPQHF. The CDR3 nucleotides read TGTGCCAGCAGCTTAGGCTCTCAGCCCCAGCATTTT.

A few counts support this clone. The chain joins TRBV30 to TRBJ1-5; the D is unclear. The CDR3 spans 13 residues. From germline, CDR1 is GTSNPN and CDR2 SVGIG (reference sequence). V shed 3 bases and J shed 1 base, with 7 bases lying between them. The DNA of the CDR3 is TGTGCCTGGAGGGACCGGAGCAATCAGCCCCAGCATTTT. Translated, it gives CAWRDRSNQPQHF.

CDR3 DNA: TGTGCCTGGAGTAGCCCGACTAGCGGGACCTACAATGAGCAGTTCTTC. This codes for CAWSSPTSGTYNEQFF. The chain links TRBV30 to TRBJ2-1; 11 positions match TRBD2. V lost 2 bases to trimming and J lost 2 bases; unmatched junction nucleotides: 5. The CDR3 contains 16 residues. CDR1 and CDR2 from the germline V gene are GTSNPN and SVGIG (reference sequence).

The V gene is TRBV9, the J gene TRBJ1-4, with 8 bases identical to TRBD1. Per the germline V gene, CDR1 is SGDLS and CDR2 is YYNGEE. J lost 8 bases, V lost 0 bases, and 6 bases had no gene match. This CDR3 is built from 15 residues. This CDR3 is CASSVAGQGGEKLFF. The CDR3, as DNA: TGTGCCAGCAGCGTAGCTGGACAGGGAGGCGAAAAACTGTTTTTT.